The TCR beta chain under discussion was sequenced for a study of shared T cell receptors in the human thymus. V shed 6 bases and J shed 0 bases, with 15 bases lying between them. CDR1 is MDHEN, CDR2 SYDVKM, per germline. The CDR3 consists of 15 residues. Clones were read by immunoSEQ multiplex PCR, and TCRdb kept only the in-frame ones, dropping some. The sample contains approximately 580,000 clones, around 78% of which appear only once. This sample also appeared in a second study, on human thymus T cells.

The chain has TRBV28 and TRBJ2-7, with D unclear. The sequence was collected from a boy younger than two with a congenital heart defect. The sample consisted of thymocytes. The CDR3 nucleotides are TGTGCCAGCAGCAGAGGTCCCCCGACCTCCTACGAGCAGTACTTC. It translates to CASSRGPPTSYEQYF.